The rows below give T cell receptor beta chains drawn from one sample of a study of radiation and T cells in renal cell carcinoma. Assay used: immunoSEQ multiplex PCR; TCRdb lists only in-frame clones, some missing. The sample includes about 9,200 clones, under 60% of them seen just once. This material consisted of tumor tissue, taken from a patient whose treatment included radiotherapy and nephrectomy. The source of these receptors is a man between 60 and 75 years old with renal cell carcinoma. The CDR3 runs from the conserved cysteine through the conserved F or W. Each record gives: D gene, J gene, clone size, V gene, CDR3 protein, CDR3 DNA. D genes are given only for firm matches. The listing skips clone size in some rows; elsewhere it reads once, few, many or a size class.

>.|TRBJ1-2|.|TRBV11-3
CASGLCTNYGYTF
TGTGCCAGCGGGCTCTGTACTAACTATGGCTACACCTTC
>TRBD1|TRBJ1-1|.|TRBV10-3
CAISRVPGQGNTEAFF
TGTGCCATCAGCCGCGTCCCGGGACAGGGGAACACTGAAGCTTTCTTT
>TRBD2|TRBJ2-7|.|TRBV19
CASSLGLAATYEQYF
TGTGCCAGTAGCCTGGGACTAGCGGCGACCTACGAGCAGTACTTC
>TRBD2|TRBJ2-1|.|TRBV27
CASSLSASGTVEQFF
TGTGCCAGCAGTTTATCGGCTAGCGGGACTGTTGAGCAGTTCTTC
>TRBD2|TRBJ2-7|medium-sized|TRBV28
CASKTSGYEQYF
TGTGCCAGCAAGACTAGCGGCTACGAGCAGTACTTC
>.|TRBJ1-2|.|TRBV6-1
CASSEGQEANYGYTF
TGTGCCAGCAGTGAAGGTCAGGAGGCTAACTATGGCTACACCTTC
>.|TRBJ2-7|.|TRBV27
CASSPAAASSYEQYF
TGTGCCAGCAGCCCCGCCGCCGCAAGCTCCTACGAGCAGTACTTC
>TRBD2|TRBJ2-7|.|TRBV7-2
CASTEGLAGERYEQYF
TGTGCCAGCACCGAGGGACTAGCGGGAGAACGCTACGAGCAGTACTTC
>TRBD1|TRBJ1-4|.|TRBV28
CASSLRPGQGWTNEKLFF
TGTGCCAGCAGTCTCCGTCCGGGACAGGGGTGGACTAATGAAAAACTGTTTTTT
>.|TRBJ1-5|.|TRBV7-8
CASSLVSGASNQPQHF
TGTGCCAGCAGCTTAGTTTCAGGGGCAAGCAATCAGCCCCAGCATTTT
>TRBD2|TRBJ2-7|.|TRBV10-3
CAISEIAGGAYEQYF
TGTGCCATCAGTGAGATAGCGGGAGGCGCCTACGAGCAGTACTTC
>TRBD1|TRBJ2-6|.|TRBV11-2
CASSPTGVGSGANVLTF
TGTGCCAGCAGCCCGACAGGGGTAGGATCTGGGGCCAACGTCCTGACTTTC
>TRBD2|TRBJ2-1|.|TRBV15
CATSRVLAGGGEQFF
TGTGCCACCAGCAGAGTCCTAGCGGGAGGCGGTGAGCAGTTCTTC
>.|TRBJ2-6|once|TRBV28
CASSLAGSGANVLTF
TGTGCCAGCAGTTTAGCCGGGTCTGGGGCCAACGTCCTGACTTTC
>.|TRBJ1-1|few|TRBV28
CASVDRNTEAFF
TGTGCCAGCGTAGACAGGAACACTGAAGCTTTCTTT
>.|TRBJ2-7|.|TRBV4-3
CASSQDLAREQYF
TGCGCCAGCAGCCAAGATTTGGCACGGGAGCAGTACTTC
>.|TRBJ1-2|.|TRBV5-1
CASSLAGGLDGYTF
TGCGCCAGCAGCTTGGCCGGGGGGCTAGATGGCTACACCTTC
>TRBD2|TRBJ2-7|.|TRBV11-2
CASSLAGGSYEQYF
TGTGCCAGCAGCTTAGCGGGCGGGAGTTACGAGCAGTACTTC